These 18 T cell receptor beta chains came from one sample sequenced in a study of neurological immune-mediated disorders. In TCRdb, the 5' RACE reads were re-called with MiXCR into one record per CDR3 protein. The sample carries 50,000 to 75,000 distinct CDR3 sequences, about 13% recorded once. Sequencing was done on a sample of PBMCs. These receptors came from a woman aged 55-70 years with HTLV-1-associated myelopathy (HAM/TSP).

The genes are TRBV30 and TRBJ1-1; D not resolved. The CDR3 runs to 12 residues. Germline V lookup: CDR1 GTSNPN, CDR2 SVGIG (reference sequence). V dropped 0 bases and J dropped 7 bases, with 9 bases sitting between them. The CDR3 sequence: CAWSVTADEAFF. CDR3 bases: TGTGCCTGGAGTGTAACGGCAGATGAAGCTTTCTTT.

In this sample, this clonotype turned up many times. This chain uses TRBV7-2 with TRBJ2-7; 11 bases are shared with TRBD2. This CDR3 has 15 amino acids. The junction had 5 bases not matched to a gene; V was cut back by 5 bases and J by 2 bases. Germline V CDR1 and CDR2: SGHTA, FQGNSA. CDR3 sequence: CASSRLAGTTYEQYF. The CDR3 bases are TGTGCCAGCAGCAGACTAGCGGGGACCACCTACGAGCAGTACTTC. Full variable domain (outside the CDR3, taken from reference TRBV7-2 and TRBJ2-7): GAGVSQSPSNKVTEKGKDVELRCDPISGHTALYWYRQSLGQGLEFLIYFQGNSAPDKSGLPSDRFSAERTGGSVSTLTIQRTQQEDSAVYLCASSRLAGTTYEQYFGPGTRLTVT.

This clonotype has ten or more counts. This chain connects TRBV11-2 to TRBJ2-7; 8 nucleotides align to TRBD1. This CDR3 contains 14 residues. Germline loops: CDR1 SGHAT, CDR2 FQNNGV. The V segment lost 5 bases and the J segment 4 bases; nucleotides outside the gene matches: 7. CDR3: CASSRGQGGYEQYF. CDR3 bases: TGTGCCAGCAGCCGCGGACAGGGTGGGTACGAGCAGTACTTC.

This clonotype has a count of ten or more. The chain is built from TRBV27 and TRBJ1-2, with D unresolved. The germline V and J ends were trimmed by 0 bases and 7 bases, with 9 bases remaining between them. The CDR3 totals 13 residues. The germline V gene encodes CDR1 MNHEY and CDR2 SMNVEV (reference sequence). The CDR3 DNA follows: TGTGCCAGCAGTTTATCCCTGGTATCTGGCTACACCTTC. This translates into CASSLSLVSGYTF.

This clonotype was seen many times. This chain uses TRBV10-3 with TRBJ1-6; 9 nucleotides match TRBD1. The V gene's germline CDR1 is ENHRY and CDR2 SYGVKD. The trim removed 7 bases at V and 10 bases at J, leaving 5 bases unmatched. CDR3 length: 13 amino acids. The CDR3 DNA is TGTGCCATCAACCAGGACAGGGGCTCACCCCTCCACTTT. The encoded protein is CAINQDRGSPLHF.

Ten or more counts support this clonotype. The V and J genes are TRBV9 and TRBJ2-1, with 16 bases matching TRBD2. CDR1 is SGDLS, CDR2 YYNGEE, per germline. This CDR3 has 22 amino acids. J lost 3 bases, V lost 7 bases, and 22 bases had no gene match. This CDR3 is CASGAERDVGTSGREVYNEQFF. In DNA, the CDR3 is TGTGCCAGCGGGGCGGAGAGAGATGTGGGGACTAGCGGGAGGGAGGTCTACAATGAGCAGTTCTTC.

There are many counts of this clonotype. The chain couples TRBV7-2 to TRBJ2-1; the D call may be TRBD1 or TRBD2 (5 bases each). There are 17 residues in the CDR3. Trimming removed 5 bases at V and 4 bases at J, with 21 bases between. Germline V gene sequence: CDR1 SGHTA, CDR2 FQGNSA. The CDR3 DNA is TGTGCCAGCAGCCACCCCCCGAGGGGTGTTTCGTACAATGAGCAGTTCTTC. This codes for CASSHPPRGVSYNEQFF.

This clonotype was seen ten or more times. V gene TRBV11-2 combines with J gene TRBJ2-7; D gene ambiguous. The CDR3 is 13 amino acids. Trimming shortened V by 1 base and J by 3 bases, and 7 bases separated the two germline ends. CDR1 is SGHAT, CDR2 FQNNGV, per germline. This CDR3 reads CASSLGGVYEQYF. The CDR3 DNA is TGTGCCAGCAGCTTAGGAGGAGTCTACGAGCAGTACTTC.

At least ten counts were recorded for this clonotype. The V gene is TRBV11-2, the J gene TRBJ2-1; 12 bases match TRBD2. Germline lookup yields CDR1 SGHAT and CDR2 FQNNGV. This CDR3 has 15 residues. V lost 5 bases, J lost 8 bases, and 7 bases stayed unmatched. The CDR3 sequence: CASSLTSGRIYEQFF. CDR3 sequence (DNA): TGTGCCAGCAGCCTGACTAGCGGGAGAATCTATGAGCAGTTCTTC.

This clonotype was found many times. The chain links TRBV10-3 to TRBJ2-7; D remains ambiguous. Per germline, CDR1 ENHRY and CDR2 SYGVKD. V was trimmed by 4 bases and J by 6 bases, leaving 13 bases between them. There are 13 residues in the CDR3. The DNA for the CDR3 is TGTGCCATCAGTGGGGTACCGGGCCTCGAGCAGTACTTC. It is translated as CAISGVPGLEQYF.

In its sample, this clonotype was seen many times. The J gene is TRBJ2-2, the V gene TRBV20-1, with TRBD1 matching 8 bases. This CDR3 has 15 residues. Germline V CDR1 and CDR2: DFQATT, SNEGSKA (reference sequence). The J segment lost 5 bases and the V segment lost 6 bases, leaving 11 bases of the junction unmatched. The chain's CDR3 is CSATPGQGKTGELFF. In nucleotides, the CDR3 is TGCAGTGCCACCCCTGGACAGGGAAAGACCGGGGAGCTGTTTTTT.

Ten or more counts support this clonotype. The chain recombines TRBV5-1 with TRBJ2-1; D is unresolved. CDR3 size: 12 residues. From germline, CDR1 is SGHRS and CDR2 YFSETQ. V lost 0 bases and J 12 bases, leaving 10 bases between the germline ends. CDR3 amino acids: CASSLDSLGQFF. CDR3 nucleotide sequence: TGCGCCAGCAGCTTGGATAGCCTTGGGCAGTTCTTC.

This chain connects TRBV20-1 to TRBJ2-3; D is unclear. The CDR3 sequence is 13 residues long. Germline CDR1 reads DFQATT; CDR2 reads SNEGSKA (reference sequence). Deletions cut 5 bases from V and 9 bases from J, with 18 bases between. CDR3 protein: CSARQVKAPTQYF. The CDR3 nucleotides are TGCAGTGCTCGTCAGGTGAAGGCCCCCACGCAGTATTTT.

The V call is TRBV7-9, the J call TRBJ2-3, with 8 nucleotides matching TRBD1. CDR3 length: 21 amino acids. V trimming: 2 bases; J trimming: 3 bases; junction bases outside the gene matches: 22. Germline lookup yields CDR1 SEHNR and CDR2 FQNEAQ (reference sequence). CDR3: CASSLTVPRAPRDRRTDTQYF. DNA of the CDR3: TGTGCCAGCAGCTTAACCGTCCCGAGAGCGCCACGGGACAGGCGTACAGATACGCAGTATTTT.

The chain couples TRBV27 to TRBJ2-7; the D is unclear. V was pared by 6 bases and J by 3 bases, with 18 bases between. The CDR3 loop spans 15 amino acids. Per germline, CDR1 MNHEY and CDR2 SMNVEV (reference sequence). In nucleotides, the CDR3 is TGTGCCAGCAGGGCGGAGTTTGACTCGATCTACGAGCAGTACTTC. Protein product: CASRAEFDSIYEQYF.

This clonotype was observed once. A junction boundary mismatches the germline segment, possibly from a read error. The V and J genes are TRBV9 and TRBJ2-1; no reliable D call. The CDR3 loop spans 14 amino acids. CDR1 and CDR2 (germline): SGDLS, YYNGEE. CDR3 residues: CANSPPGGKDEQFF. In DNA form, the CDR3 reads TGTGCCAACAGCCCACCAGGTGGGAAAGATGAGCAGTTCTTC.

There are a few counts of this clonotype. The CDR3 loop is CASSQFGAGRTGNEQFF. The CDR3 DNA reads TGTGCCAGCAGCCAATTTGGAGCGGGACGGACTGGAAATGAGCAGTTCTTC. The genes are TRBV3-1 and TRBJ2-1; 7 bases line up with TRBD2. The trim removed 2 bases at V and 7 bases at J, leaving 14 bases unmatched. Germline loops: CDR1 LGHDT, CDR2 YNNKEL (reference sequence). The CDR3 is 17 amino acids.

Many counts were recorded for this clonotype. CDR3 sequence: CASSLYRDRGETQYF. For the CDR3, the DNA is TGTGCCAGCAGTTTATACCGGGACAGGGGAGAGACCCAGTACTTC. V is TRBV12-3 or TRBV12-4 and J is TRBJ2-5; 10 bases are a match to TRBD1. The CDR3 extends over 15 amino acids. Trimming at V came to 2 bases and at J to 4 bases, leaving 4 bases not matched to a gene.